The 13 T cell receptor beta chains listed next were all sequenced from one sample in a study of regulatory T cells in long-lasting Graves disease. The time point here: persistent/refractory GD, antithyroid drugs over 5 years with positive TRAb. PBMCs were the source of the RNA used for TCR sequencing. Relying on iRepertoire HTBI primers and Arm-PCR of CDR3 regions, the team built TCR beta libraries. TCRdb reprocessed the multiplex PCR reads with MiXCR, giving one entry per CDR3 protein. This sample yields about 470,000 distinct CDR3 sequences, of which 20% to 25% are seen a single time; over 6% belongs to the top ten. The source was peripheral blood mononuclear cells (PBMCs), collected when the disease was refractory, from a patient treated with antithyroid drugs. Receptor source: a female donor with Graves disease.

The V call is TRBV9, the J call TRBJ2-1; 12 bases fit TRBD2. The germline CDR1 and CDR2 sequences are SGDLS and YYNGEE. Trimming cost V 3 bases and J 5 bases; bases outside gene matches: 6. This CDR3 spans 16 amino acids. The CDR3: CASSARLAGGDNEQFF. The CDR3 bases are TGTGCCAGCAGCGCGAGGCTAGCGGGAGGGGACAATGAGCAGTTCTTC.

The chain is built from TRBV5-1 and TRBJ2-5; tentatively, D is TRBD1 (6 bases). V was shortened by 4 bases and J by 4 bases, with 14 bases between the two germline ends. Germline CDR1 reads SGHRS; CDR2 reads YFSETQ. The CDR3 has 14 residues. The CDR3, as DNA: TGCGCCAGCAGCATAAGACAGGTTGGAGAGACCCAGTACTTC. Translation gives CASSIRQVGETQYF.

This chain links TRBV9 with TRBJ2-3; D remains unclear. Germline CDR1 SGDLS, CDR2 YYNGEE. Trimming took 0 bases from V and 3 from J, leaving 8 bases between them. The CDR3 contains 14 residues. The CDR3 loop reads CASSVERGTDTQYF. For the CDR3, the DNA is TGTGCCAGCAGCGTAGAGCGTGGGACAGATACGCAGTATTTT.

This clonotype showed up many times. The chain combines TRBV12-3 or TRBV12-4 with TRBJ1-1; unclear D gene. CDR3 size: 13 residues. The V end lost 5 bases, the J end lost 1 base, and 8 bases lay between the germline ends. In DNA form, the CDR3 reads TGTGCCAGCAGTCCTTTTAGGAACACTGAAGCTTTCTTT. The encoded protein is CASSPFRNTEAFF.

The chain links TRBV7-9 to TRBJ1-2; D gene ambiguous. Between the trimmed V and J ends, which lost 2 bases and 7 bases, there was a span of 17 bases. This CDR3 has 15 residues. Germline CDR1 and CDR2: SEHNR and FQNEAQ (reference sequence). Written as DNA, the CDR3 is TGTGCCAGCAGCTTAATCGCGTCTGTCGGCGCTGGCTACACCTTC. Amino acid sequence: CASSLIASVGAGYTF.

This clonotype has at least ten counts. The CDR3 protein is CASTGGRGYTF. The CDR3 region has the DNA TGTGCCAGCACAGGGGGCAGAGGCTACACCTTC. The rearrangement uses TRBV2 and TRBJ1-2, with 8 nucleotides matching TRBD1. The CDR3 has 11 residues. J lost 8 bases, V lost 7 bases, and 3 bases had no gene match. In germline, CDR1 is SNHLY, CDR2 FYNNEI.

A few counts support this clonotype. The rearrangement uses TRBV7-9 and TRBJ1-3; D is undetermined. This CDR3 is built from 16 residues. V was cut by 5 bases and J by 0 bases, with 14 bases left in between. CDR1 SEHNR and CDR2 FQNEAQ come from the germline V gene (reference sequence). The CDR3 protein is CASSRLGSNSGNTIYF. CDR3 nucleotides: TGTGCCAGCAGCCGACTGGGGAGTAACTCTGGAAACACCATATATTTT. The variable domain in full, with the rest retrieved from reference TRBV7-9 and TRBJ1-3, is DTGVSQNPRHKITKRGQNVTFRCDPISEHNRLYWYRQTLGQGPEFLTYFQNEAQLEKSRLLSDRFSAERPKGSFSTLEIQRTEQGDSAMYLCASSRLGSNSGNTIYFGEGSWLTVV.

This chain links TRBV5-4 with TRBJ1-2; D possibly corresponds to TRBD1 (5 bases). Germline V gene sequence: CDR1 SGHNT, CDR2 YYREEE (reference sequence). The length of the CDR3 is 15 residues. The V end was cut by 1 base, the J end by 6 bases, with 16 bases between. CDR3 sequence reads: CASSLYGTSGDGYTF. The CDR3 nucleotides are TGTGCCAGCAGCTTGTATGGGACTTCAGGAGATGGCTACACCTTC.

This clonotype was seen repeatedly, ten times or more. A read error may account for a junction end that differs from germline. V usage is TRBV6-2 or TRBV6-3 and J usage is TRBJ2-5; no clear D gene. CDR1 is MNHEY and CDR2 is SVGEGT in the germline V gene. The CDR3 loop spans 13 amino acids. The CDR3 nucleotides read TGTGCCAGCAGTCCCCCCCTCCTCCAGCGCCTTTCCTTC. Protein sequence: CASSPPLLQRLSF.

This clonotype has ten or more counts. The chain has TRBV28 and TRBJ2-7, with 7 bases identical to TRBD1. There are 16 residues in the CDR3. V lost 2 bases to trimming and J lost 1 base; unmatched junction nucleotides: 8. Germline-derived CDR1 and CDR2 are MDHEN and SYDVKM. CDR3 coding DNA: TGTGCCAGCAGTTTACCCTCGGGACAGAGGTCCTACGAGCAGTACTTC. This codes for CASSLPSGQRSYEQYF.

This clonotype has only a few counts. J is TRBJ2-3 and V is TRBV12-3 or TRBV12-4; D is undetermined. The CDR3 contains 15 residues. The V end lost 3 bases, the J end lost 0 bases, and 10 bases lay between the germline ends. DNA of the CDR3: TGTGCCAGCAGTTTCGCGTCGGAGAGCACAGATACGCAGTATTTT. Its protein product is CASSFASESTDTQYF.

This clonotype was seen repeatedly, ten times or more. This chain links TRBV24-1 with TRBJ2-7; TRBD1 aligns across 7 bases. There are 13 residues in the CDR3. Trimming cost V 4 bases and J 3 bases; bases outside gene matches: 2. Germline CDR1 is KGHDR and CDR2 is SFDVKD. The CDR3: CATSDWDSYEQYF. CDR3 nucleotide sequence: TGTGCCACCAGTGACTGGGACAGCTACGAGCAGTACTTC.

Many counts were recorded for this clonotype. The J gene is TRBJ1-5, the V gene TRBV28; D is ambiguous. Germline V lookup: CDR1 MDHEN, CDR2 SYDVKM. V was trimmed by 3 bases and J by 15 bases, leaving 18 bases between them. The CDR3 is 13 residues long. The CDR3 nucleotides are TGTGCCAGCAGTTTTCTCGGCAGGTTGGACCGGCATTTT. It is translated as CASSFLGRLDRHF.